Listed here is a single T cell receptor (beta chain). It lacks a known antigen. Just one base apart from a much larger clone, this may be a read error. This sample is part of a study of blood T cells in healthy people across ages (dated by TCRdb to between 2014 and 2017). Background on the whole study: In model experiments, roughly one uniquely barcoded TCR beta cDNA molecule per two T cells was captured by template switching. For two donors (one aged 18 to 30 and one aged 80 or older), the study analyzed two additional independent replicas of 1 million unique cDNA reads from the same blood draw. To avoid experimental bias, donors of different ages were spread randomly across the sequencing lanes. The study measured age-related changes in TCR beta repertoire diversity using deep sequencing normalized with unique cDNA molecular identifiers. Four age groups were formed from the donors: young (average approximately 15 years), middle-aged (less than 40), aged (62) and long-lived (around 82).

Systemically healthy Caucasian individuals from Russia, some 36 in total and aged roughly 6 to 100 years, were included as donors. Each donor gave around 9.5 milliliters of peripheral blood, collected into EDTA-treated Vacutainer tubes. PBMCs were isolated by Ficoll-Paque density-gradient centrifugation, with at least 6 million obtained per sample. Trizol reagent was used to extract total RNA from the PBMCs, yielding at least 5.5 micrograms per sample. The percentages of naive CD45RAhigh/CD27high T cells were determined by flow cytometry on a PBMC aliquot from every donor. Taken from the germline V gene (reference sequence), the CDR1 and CDR2 loops are DFQATT and SNEGSKA. Including cysteine and phenylalanine, the CDR3 has 14 amino acids. Of all the DNA, just the CDR3 is kept, 42 bases in frame from base 1. The method behind the library was 5' RACE. Instrument on record: Illumina HiSeq 2500. A second roughly 7 to 11 cycle PCR used a sample-barcoded 5' primer and a J-beta primer mix. A template-switch 5' adaptor carrying 12 random nucleotides introduced a unique molecular identifier onto each TCR beta cDNA molecule. Each sample yielded at least 3 million CDR3-containing paired-end reads. First-strand cDNA was synthesized from all RNA with the Mint cDNA synthesis kit, primed by a TRBC-specific oligonucleotide. All cDNA was treated with uracil-DNA glycosylase and then went through a first 18-cycle PCR with the universal primers M1SS and BC2_uni_R. Per the authors' processing: Normalization of each sample was performed by random selection of 1 million high-quality reads, each carrying a distinct molecular identifier. Instead of being binned into consensus sequences, reads that shared molecular identifiers were thrown out. CDR3 identification, clonotype clustering and error correction used MiTCR with a Q25 quality threshold and the strictest error-elimination algorithm. A nonparametric unseen species model with Euler transformation was used to estimate lower-bound total TCR beta diversity. The raw public reads went through TCRdb reprocessing: fastp at Q25, MiXCR clone calling, in-frame beta chains kept. For every CDR3 protein sequence, its rows merge into one entry that carries the most common genes and DNA. None of the V and J calls come from the authors' own analysis; TCRdb made them. A total of 600,000 or so distinct CDR3 sequences appear in this sample, approximately 30% of them only once. The ten most abundant clones make up around 16% of the sample.

General conclusions and limits of the study: Compared with the aged group, the long-lived group had more naive CD4+ T cells, fewer expanded clones and increased TCR diversity, suggesting age selection. The percentage of naive T cells measured by flow cytometry correlated strongly with observed TCR beta diversity. Estimates of total diversity based on one million sequenced T cells were regarded as lower bounds and as underestimates. Bulk unsorted PBMC profiling prevented conclusive comparison of naive and antigen-experienced compartments. Because the CMV infection status of the donors was unknown, age-related changes in expanded clonotypes may potentially have been confounded. As age increased, observed TCR beta diversity per million T cells dropped in a roughly linear way, and a significant reduction was already evident by age 40.

This TCR was recovered from a woman of 80 years or more in good health. The rearrangement combines TRBV20-1 with TRBJ1-5, with 10 bases in between that match TRBD1. Material: blood. The CDR3 here reads CSAREDRGAQPLHF. The DNA sequence is as follows: TGCAGTGCTAGAGAGGACAGGGGGGCTCAGCCCCTGCATTTT.